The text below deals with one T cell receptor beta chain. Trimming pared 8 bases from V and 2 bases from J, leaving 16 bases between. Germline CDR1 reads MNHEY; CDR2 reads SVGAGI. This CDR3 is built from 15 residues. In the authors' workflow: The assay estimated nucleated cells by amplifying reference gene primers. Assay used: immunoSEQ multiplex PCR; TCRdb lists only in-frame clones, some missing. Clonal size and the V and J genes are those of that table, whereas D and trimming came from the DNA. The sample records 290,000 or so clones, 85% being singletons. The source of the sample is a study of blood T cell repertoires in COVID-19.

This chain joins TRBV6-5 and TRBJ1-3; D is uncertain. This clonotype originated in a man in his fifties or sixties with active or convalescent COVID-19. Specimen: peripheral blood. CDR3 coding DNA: TGTGCCAGCGGACCAAGGGAGTTGGCTGGAAACACCATATATTTT. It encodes CASGPRELAGNTIYF.